This T cell receptor beta chain emerged from a study of post-analysis software for immune sequencing data. This clonotype was seen a few times. Its specificity is unknown. Study findings and constraints: With TRBV5-6, TRBV5-1 and TRBV20-1 included, about five TRBV segments were more frequent in patients than in controls.

The CDR3 is 16 residues long. With 2 bases removed from V and 3 bases from J, the gap between germline ends came to 16 bases. Germline loops: CDR1 MNHEY, CDR2 SVGAGI. The TCR beta cDNA libraries contained unique molecular identifiers. TCRdb ran MiXCR on the PCR reads and lists one entry per CDR3 protein. The sample holds approximately 570,000 distinct CDR3 sequences, around 47% seen once. This clonotype was sampled from a girl aged 5-17 years with multiple sclerosis. The chain is built from TRBV6-5 and TRBJ1-2, with D unclear. Source material: blood. CDR3 residues: CASSYLSRPEYYGYTF. The CDR3 bases are TGTGCCAGCAGTTACCTTTCGAGGCCCGAGTACTATGGCTACACCTTC.